The following is a T cell receptor beta chain sequence with its context. Only in-frame clones appear in the TCRdb table, and some are missing; sequencing was by immunoSEQ multiplex PCR. Of about 46,000 clones listed, about 86% are singletons. The data originate from a study of fetal regulatory T cell absence and autoimmunity. Background on the study: IPEX patients had exocrine pancreas autoimmunity without clinical diabetes.

The V segment lost 0 bases and the J segment 7 bases; nucleotides outside the gene matches: 7. This CDR3 region has 15 residues. The germline gives CDR1 SGDLS, CDR2 YYNGEE. The TCR was taken from a newborn boy with IPEX syndrome. Sequencing used cord blood. The rearrangement links TRBV9 to TRBJ2-4; TRBD2 agrees at 7 bases. The CDR3 spells CASSVASSGHNIQYF. The CDR3 DNA is TGTGCCAGCAGCGTAGCCTCTAGCGGCCATAACATTCAGTACTTC.